This note documents a single T cell receptor (beta chain) sequence. The source of the sample is a study of chemoradiotherapy in HPV16-positive cancers. Sequenced by immunoSEQ multiplex PCR; TCRdb stores in-frame clones only, minus some. This table has some 30,000 clones, roughly 86% appearing once. The germline V gene encodes CDR1 ENHRY and CDR2 SYGVKD. Deletions cut 10 bases from V and 5 bases from J, with 14 bases between. This CDR3 comprises 12 residues. Repeated repertoire sampling spanned the course of chemoradiotherapy. The chain recombines TRBV10-3 with TRBJ2-5; possibly TRBD2 for D (5 bases). Here the sequenced sample was blood, taken from a patient who underwent chemoradiotherapy. The clonotype comes from a human donor with HPV-associated anogenital cancer. The CDR3 reads CATSGVRETQYF. The DNA for the CDR3 is TGTGCCACCTCCGGGGTCAGGGAGACCCAGTACTTC.